These 23 T cell receptor beta chains were all obtained from the same sample, sequenced in a study of blood T cell repertoires in COVID-19. Generated by immunoSEQ multiplex PCR, the TCRdb table keeps only in-frame clones and is missing some. This table holds about 260,000 clones, around 90% found once. The specimen was peripheral blood. The receptors were gathered from a person aged 18 to 29 with COVID-19, enrolled during active disease.

The CDR3 sequence is CASSLAMDSSRYEQYF. CDR3 sequence (DNA): TGCGCCAGCAGCTTGGCCATGGACAGCAGTCGGTACGAGCAGTACTTC. This sequence joins TRBV5-1 and TRBJ2-7; D might be TRBD1 (6 bases). The CDR3 consists of 16 residues. Trimming took 0 bases from V and 4 from J, leaving 17 bases between them. CDR1 and CDR2 from the germline V gene are SGHRS and YFSETQ.

The chain employs TRBV28 and TRBJ2-2; possibly TRBD2 for D (5 bases). The CDR3 has 14 amino acids. The V end lost 6 bases, the J end lost 2 bases, and 10 bases lay between the germline ends. Germline CDR1 MDHEN, CDR2 SYDVKM. The CDR3 protein is CASRGPGNTGELFF. For the CDR3, the DNA is TGTGCCAGCAGAGGGCCGGGAAACACCGGGGAGCTGTTTTTT.

In this sample, this clone turned up once. J is TRBJ2-2 and V is TRBV19; 7 positions agree with TRBD2. The J segment lost 5 bases and the V segment lost 5 bases, leaving 5 bases of the junction unmatched. Germline values: CDR1 LNHDA, CDR2 SQIVND (reference sequence). This CDR3 is built from 14 residues. CDR3: CASSDGGRTGELFF. The CDR3 DNA follows: TGTGCCAGTAGTGATGGCGGGAGAACCGGGGAGCTGTTTTTT. The complete variable domain, with remaining parts taken from reference TRBV19 and TRBJ2-2, reads DGGITQSPKYLFRKEGQNVTLSCEQNLNHDAMYWYRQDPGQGLRLIYYSQIVNDFQKGDIAEGYSVSREKKESFPLTVTSAQKNPTAFYLCASSDGGRTGELFFGEGSRLTVL.

The chain employs TRBV7-9 and TRBJ2-2, with 7 bases aligning to TRBD1. Germline CDR1 SEHNR, CDR2 FQNEAQ (reference sequence). The CDR3 totals 19 residues. Germline trimming cut 4 bases from V and 1 base from J; bases unmatched to any gene: 15. CDR3 in amino acids: CASSSPVGTEERNTGELFF. The CDR3 DNA is TGTGCCAGCAGCTCGCCCGTGGGGACAGAAGAACGGAACACCGGGGAGCTGTTTTTT.

The CDR3 loop is CASSKADTRDRLNTGELFF. DNA for the CDR3: TGTGCCAGCAGCAAAGCCGACACCCGGGACAGGCTGAACACCGGGGAGCTGTTTTTT. V is TRBV21-1 and J is TRBJ2-2; the table names TRBD1, a call not compared with the DNA. TRBV21-1 is a known pseudogene. The CDR3 covers 19 residues.

V and J are TRBV29-1 and TRBJ2-1, with 7 positions matching TRBD2. CDR3 length equals 13 residues. The J segment lost 8 bases and the V segment lost 6 bases, leaving 10 bases of the junction unmatched. Looked up from germline, CDR1 is SQVTM and CDR2 is ANQGSEA. CDR3 nucleotides: TGCAGCGTCCCCAGGACTAGTTGGGATGAGCAGTTCTTC. Protein product: CSVPRTSWDEQFF.

The chain joins TRBV6-6 to TRBJ1-2; the D is unclear. The CDR3 is 12 amino acids. V lost 7 bases to trimming and J lost 0 bases, with 6 bases between them. The germline gives CDR1 MNHNY, CDR2 SVGAGI (reference sequence). DNA for the CDR3: TGTGCCAGCACGTTTACTAACTATGGCTACACCTTC. The encoded protein is CASTFTNYGYTF.

This chain links TRBV24-1 with TRBJ1-5; perhaps TRBD1 as D (6 bases). Germline assignment: CDR1 KGHDR and CDR2 SFDVKD. The CDR3 is made up of 14 amino acids. Trimming shortened V by 3 bases and J by 6 bases, and 11 bases separated the two germline ends. The CDR3: CATSDTGGSQPQHF. CDR3 bases: TGTGCCACCAGTGATACGGGGGGCAGTCAGCCCCAGCATTTT.

The genes are TRBV27 and TRBJ1-2, with TRBD1 matching over 7 bases. This CDR3 has 15 residues. With V trimmed by 1 base and J by 8 bases, 10 bases remained unmatched. Per the germline V gene, CDR1 is MNHEY and CDR2 is SMNVEV (reference sequence). The CDR3 loop is CASSLLSADRVGYTF. CDR3 bases: TGTGCCAGCAGTTTATTATCGGCTGACAGGGTAGGCTACACCTTC.

The rearrangement joins TRBV19 to TRBJ1-2; unclear D gene. CDR3 length: 13 residues. CDR1 and CDR2 (germline): LNHDA, SQIVND (reference sequence). V shed 5 bases and J shed 5 bases, with 12 bases lying between them. The CDR3 spells CASSLEGGYGYTF. CDR3 DNA sequence: TGTGCCAGTAGTCTGGAGGGAGGGTATGGCTACACCTTC.

This sequence joins TRBV5-8 and TRBJ2-7; the D gene is possibly TRBD1 (5 bases). Germline CDR1 is SGHTS and CDR2 is YDEGEE. The V end lost 2 bases, the J end lost 2 bases, and 8 bases lay between the germline ends. CDR3 size: 13 residues. The CDR3 sequence: CASSFGQAYEQYF. CDR3 sequence (DNA): TGTGCCAGCAGCTTCGGACAAGCCTACGAGCAGTACTTC. The whole variable domain, filled in from reference TRBV5-8 and TRBJ2-7, reads EAGVTQSPTHLIKTRGQQATLRCSPISGHTSVYWYQQALGLGLQFLLWYDEGEERNRGNFPPRFSGRQFPNYSSELNVNALELEDSALYLCASSFGQAYEQYFGPGTRLTVT.

This chain connects TRBV24-1 to TRBJ2-7; possible D gene TRBD2, 6 bases. The germline V and J ends were trimmed by 9 bases and 3 bases, with 8 bases remaining between them. The CDR3 is 11 residues long. Per the germline V gene, CDR1 is KGHDR and CDR2 is SFDVKD. CDR3 sequence reads: CATGRGYEQYF. The CDR3 DNA is TGTGCCACCGGGCGGGGCTACGAGCAGTACTTC.

This chain links TRBV10-1 with TRBJ2-1; the D gene is possibly TRBD2 (5 bases). The CDR3 extends over 13 amino acids. From germline, CDR1 is WNHNN and CDR2 SYGVQD (reference sequence). The germline V and J ends were trimmed by 5 bases and 8 bases, with 13 bases remaining between them. The CDR3 bases are TGCGCCAGCAGTATGAGGGTTGGGGATGAGCAGTTCTTC. Its protein is CASSMRVGDEQFF.

The rearrangement joins TRBV10-3 to TRBJ2-2, with D possibly TRBD1 on 6 matching bases. CDR1 is ENHRY and CDR2 is SYGVKD in the germline V gene. The CDR3 runs 14 residues. Between the trimmed V and J ends, which lost 8 bases and 2 bases, there was a span of 12 bases. This CDR3 reads CAIGTRLNTGELFF. In DNA, the CDR3 is TGTGCCATCGGGACAAGATTAAACACCGGGGAGCTGTTTTTT.

This chain uses TRBV27 with TRBJ2-2; weak D call: TRBD2 (5 bases). The CDR3 is 13 residues long. With 6 bases removed from V and 4 bases from J, the gap between germline ends came to 9 bases. Germline V lookup: CDR1 MNHEY, CDR2 SMNVEV (reference sequence). CDR3 sequence reads: CASSSRGTGELFF. In DNA, the CDR3 is TGTGCCAGCAGCTCCCGGGGCACCGGGGAGCTGTTTTTT.

The chain couples TRBV5-8 to TRBJ2-1, with D unresolved. Trimming shortened V by 4 bases and J by 6 bases, and 5 bases separated the two germline ends. Germline V gene lookup returns CDR1 SGHTS and CDR2 YDEGEE. CDR3 length equals 11 residues. Written as DNA, the CDR3 is TGTGCCAGCAGCATCGTCAATGAGCAGTTCTTC. This sequence encodes CASSIVNEQFF.

The sample holds one count of this clone. The V gene is TRBV11-3, the J gene TRBJ2-1, with a weak D call TRBD1 (6 bases). Trimming left V 10 bases short and J 3 bases short, with 16 bases between. The germline CDR1 and CDR2 sequences are SGHNT and YENEEA. This CDR3 has 14 amino acids. The CDR3 loop is CANTGQRCYNEQFF. The CDR3 region has the DNA TGTGCCAACACCGGACAGAGGTGCTACAATGAGCAGTTCTTC.

The V and J genes are TRBV11-2 and TRBJ2-5; tentative D call: TRBD2 (5 bases). The CDR3 extends over 14 amino acids. CDR1 is SGHAT and CDR2 is FQNNGV in the germline V gene. Trimming took off 3 bases at V and 4 bases at J, with 12 bases between the two ends. The CDR3 region has the DNA TGTGCCAGCAGCTTCCAACCCGGAGGAGAGACCCAGTACTTC. Its protein product is CASSFQPGGETQYF.

This chain connects TRBV5-1 to TRBJ2-7; 12 bases are a match to TRBD2. Trimming at V came to 3 bases and at J to 4 bases, leaving 8 bases not matched to a gene. Germline V gene data show CDR1 as SGHRS and CDR2 as YFSETQ. This CDR3 has 16 residues. In nucleotides, the CDR3 is TGCGCCAGCAGCTCTCCGACTAGCGGGGGACCTTACGAGCAGTACTTC. It is translated as CASSSPTSGGPYEQYF.

This rearrangement joins TRBV9 to TRBJ2-7, with D maybe TRBD1 (5 bases). V gave up 6 bases and J gave up 6 bases, with 25 bases separating them. CDR3 length equals 16 residues. CDR1 SGDLS and CDR2 YYNGEE come from the germline V gene. CDR3 region: CASNHTYGQYRSEQYF. The CDR3 coding sequence is TGTGCCAGCAACCATACGTACGGACAATACAGGTCCGAGCAGTACTTC.

V usage is TRBV7-2 and J usage is TRBJ1-1; tentative D call: TRBD1 (6 bases). The V and J ends lost 1 base and 8 bases respectively, with 11 bases between them. Germline V gene data show CDR1 as SGHTA and CDR2 as FQGNSA. The CDR3 length is 13 residues. CDR3 coding DNA: TGTGCCAGCAGCTTAGAGGGGACACCGGAAGCTTTCTTT. Amino acids: CASSLEGTPEAFF.

This chain connects TRBV2 to TRBJ2-1, with D perhaps TRBD2 (6 bases). CDR3 length: 15 amino acids. Germline V CDR1 and CDR2: SNHLY, FYNNEI. Trimming removed 6 bases from V and 3 bases from J, with 15 bases in between. The CDR3 DNA reads as TGTGCCAGCAGCATGCTAGCGCCCGTCTACAATGAGCAGTTCTTC. Translation: CASSMLAPVYNEQFF.

V usage is TRBV9 and J usage is TRBJ2-3, with 10 bases that match TRBD2. Per germline, CDR1 SGDLS and CDR2 YYNGEE. V gave up 4 bases and J gave up 2 bases; unmatched junction bases: 7. This CDR3 has 16 residues. The CDR3: CASSPGTSEYTDTQYF. CDR3 sequence (DNA): TGTGCCAGCAGCCCTGGGACTAGCGAGTACACAGATACGCAGTATTTT.